Sequencing of this T cell receptor beta chain was carried out in a study of blood T cell repertoires in COVID-19. Study overall: COVID-19 samples from acute and convalescent phases originated in the United States, Italy and Spain.

CDR3 length: 18 residues. Trimming removed 0 bases at V and 2 bases at J, with 21 bases between. Looked up from germline, CDR1 is SGDLS and CDR2 is YYNGEE. In the original analysis: Reference gene primer amplification gave nucleated cell count estimates. Generated by immunoSEQ multiplex PCR, the TCRdb table keeps only in-frame clones and is missing some. Clonal size and the V and J genes are those of that table, whereas D and trimming came from the DNA. The table shows around 260,000 clones, with about four fifths occurring only once. The chain uses TRBV9 and TRBJ2-7; no firm D call. The material sequenced was peripheral blood. This TCR derives from a woman between 45 and 60 years old who had recovered from COVID-19. The CDR3 DNA is TGTGCCAGCAGCGTAGCACCCCCAACCCCACATCTCCCCTACGAGCAGTACTTC. Its protein is CASSVAPPTPHLPYEQYF.